These 13 T cell receptor beta chains share one sample of origin, sequenced in a study of blood T cell repertoires in COVID-19. Profiled with immunoSEQ multiplex PCR; TCRdb holds only in-frame clones, not every one. This table has just over 150,000 clones, 82% appearing once. Sequencing input: peripheral blood. The receptors originated from a middle-aged woman with COVID-19, enrolled during active disease.

This chain links TRBV27 with TRBJ2-5; unclear D gene. The germline V gene has CDR1 MNHEY and CDR2 SMNVEV (reference sequence). The CDR3 contains 10 residues. Trimming took 7 bases from V and 9 from J, leaving 9 bases between them. The CDR3 nucleotides are TGTGCCAGCACCCAGGTTGCCCAGTACTTC. It translates to CASTQVAQYF.

V usage is TRBV6-1 and J usage is TRBJ1-2; the D gene is possibly TRBD1 (6 bases). CDR1 MNHNS and CDR2 SASEGT come from the germline V gene. This CDR3 contains 13 residues. Trimming cost V 3 bases and J 7 bases, with 12 bases left between them. The CDR3 protein is CASSEGGLSGYTF. In DNA, the CDR3 is TGTGCCAGCAGTGAGGGGGGGCTCAGTGGCTACACCTTC.

The rearrangement uses TRBV28 and TRBJ2-6; possibly TRBD2 for D (5 bases). Trimming removed 7 bases at V and 0 bases at J, with 16 bases between. The CDR3 length is 17 residues. The V gene's germline CDR1 is MDHEN and CDR2 SYDVKM. CDR3 protein: CASTRDQHSSGANVLTF. As DNA, the CDR3 is TGTGCCAGCACACGGGATCAACATTCCTCTGGGGCCAACGTCCTGACTTTC.

Note on this clone: The same CDR3 also results from other DNA sequences found in this sample. This rearrangement joins TRBV15 to TRBJ2-5; D unclear. The V end lost 1 base, the J end lost 3 bases, and 6 bases lay between the germline ends. Germline lookup yields CDR1 LNHNV and CDR2 YYDKDF (reference sequence). The CDR3 spans 13 residues. The CDR3 DNA is TGTGCCACCAGCAGAGGTAGTGAAGAGACCCAGTACTTC. Its translation: CATSRGSEETQYF.

This CDR3 is CASSTSGGPYNEQFF. The DNA for the CDR3 is TGTGCCAGCTCCACTAGCGGGGGACCCTACAATGAGCAGTTCTTC. V and J are TRBV2 and TRBJ2-1, with 11 nucleotides matching TRBD2. V lost 8 bases and J lost 2; bases outside the gene matches: 5. The CDR3 is made up of 15 amino acids. Germline V lookup: CDR1 SNHLY, CDR2 FYNNEI.

V gene TRBV27 combines with J gene TRBJ1-2; 8 bases fit TRBD1. The V segment lost 3 bases and the J segment 6 bases; nucleotides outside the gene matches: 3. In germline, CDR1 is MNHEY, CDR2 SMNVEV (reference sequence). The CDR3 runs 13 residues. The CDR3 bases are TGTGCCAGCAGTTTCTCGGACAGGGATGGCTACACCTTC. Translated, it gives CASSFSDRDGYTF.

This chain uses TRBV6-1 with TRBJ2-7, with D possibly TRBD2 on 7 matching bases. Trimming removed 3 bases at V and 0 bases at J, with 15 bases between. The CDR3 covers 16 residues. Germline loops: CDR1 MNHNS, CDR2 SASEGT. CDR3 amino acids: CASSEGAGDPSYEQYF. The CDR3 nucleotides read TGTGCCAGCAGTGAGGGGGCGGGGGATCCCTCCTACGAGCAGTACTTC.

This chain uses TRBV27 with TRBJ1-6; no firm D call. The CDR3 has 15 amino acids. Germline CDR1 is MNHEY and CDR2 is SMNVEV (reference sequence). The V end was cut by 3 bases, the J end by 10 bases, with 16 bases between. The CDR3 DNA is TGTGCCAGCAGTTTCGACACTTATGCTACATCACCCCTCCACTTT. It codes for CASSFDTYATSPLHF.

CDR3 in amino acids: CASSLGGREGDEQYF. CDR3 bases: TGTGCCAGCAGCCTGGGAGGCCGGGAAGGTGACGAGCAGTACTTC. The chain uses TRBV4-2 and TRBJ2-7; D might be TRBD2 (6 bases). The CDR3 runs 15 residues. V was shortened by 4 bases and J by 5 bases, with 18 bases between the two germline ends. From germline, CDR1 is LGHNA and CDR2 YNFKEQ.

The chain employs TRBV5-4 and TRBJ2-3; the match to TRBD2 covers 7 bases. After removal of 3 bases from V and 11 bases from J, the junction contained 9 bases not matched to a gene. This CDR3 has 13 amino acids. CDR1 is SGHNT and CDR2 is YYREEE in the germline V gene (reference sequence). DNA for the CDR3: TGTGCCAGCAGCTCTCTCCATGGGGGGGGGCAGTATTTT. It translates to CASSSLHGGGQYF.

This chain connects TRBV28 to TRBJ2-2, with 9 bases lining up with TRBD1. The CDR3 is made up of 16 amino acids. Losses at the gene ends were 0 bases for V and 1 base for J; bases not matched to a gene: 0. CDR1 is MDHEN and CDR2 is SYDVKM in the germline V gene. CDR3 coding DNA: TGTGCCAGCAGTTTATGGGGACAGGGGAACACCGGGGAGCTGTTTTTT. It translates to CASSLWGQGNTGELFF.

The CDR3 protein is CASSVRGTNYGYTF. The CDR3 DNA reads as TGTGCCAGCAGCGTGAGGGGGACGAACTATGGCTACACCTTC. This chain uses TRBV2 with TRBJ1-2, with D possibly being TRBD1 (6 bases). The CDR3 is 14 amino acids. Trimming stripped 6 bases from V and 2 bases from J, with 13 bases between. CDR1 is SNHLY, CDR2 FYNNEI, per germline.

The chain is built from TRBV2 and TRBJ2-5, with TRBD1 matching over 9 bases. From germline, CDR1 is SNHLY and CDR2 FYNNEI. V shed 11 bases and J 4 bases; nucleotides not matched to a gene: 5. This CDR3 has 12 residues. The CDR3 nucleotides are TGTGCCTCCCGGACAGGGGTAGAGACCCAGTACTTC. It specifies CASRTGVETQYF.